One T cell receptor beta chain is described in this entry. The data originate from a study of blood T cell repertoires in COVID-19. Overall study: Sources were T cells, B-cell-depleted T cells, or PBMCs; the material itself was cDNA or gDNA.

CDR1 is MGHDK, CDR2 SYGVNS, per germline. Trimming removed 2 bases from V and 3 bases from J, with 9 bases in between. The CDR3 is made up of 14 amino acids. Each participant's cohort was designated according to participant-reported clinical history. As originally analysed: Estimation of nucleated cell counts relied on the amplification of reference gene primers. TCRdb's table, derived via immunoSEQ multiplex PCR, lists solely in-frame clones and lacks some. The DNA was the basis for D and trimming; V, J and clone size are from that table. In the table there are roughly 180,000 clones, 87% of which are singletons.

Sequencing was done on a sample of PBMCs or T cells enriched from blood (not recorded which). The origin of this receptor is a woman aged 25 to 39 who had recovered from COVID-19. The gene calls are TRBV25-1 and TRBJ2-3, with D possibly being TRBD2 (5 bases). The CDR3 is CASSEREMTDTQYF. CDR3 in DNA: TGTGCCAGCAGTGAAAGGGAGATGACAGATACGCAGTATTTT. Drawing the rest from reference TRBV25-1 and TRBJ2-3, the complete variable domain is EADIYQTPRYLVIGTGKKITLECSQTMGHDKMYWYQQDPGMELHLIHYSYGVNSTEKGDLSSESTVSRIRTEHFPLTLESARPSHTSQYLCASSEREMTDTQYFGPGTRLTVL.